This T cell receptor (beta chain) was identified in a study of T cells after yellow fever vaccination. Germline lookup yields CDR1 SGHRS and CDR2 YFSETQ. V was pared by 4 bases and J by 5 bases, with 17 bases between. The CDR3 is 15 amino acids. Template-switching 5'RACE yielded the TCR cDNA; a universal primer site and UMIs were added in the process. MiXCR was run by TCRdb on the 5' RACE reads, yielding one entry per CDR3 protein. Among 250,000 to 350,000 distinct CDR3 sequences listed, approximately 4% were seen once. The sample holds many counts of this clonotype. The rearrangement links TRBV5-1 to TRBJ2-3; D unclear. This TCR derives from a man younger than 30 who received the YFV17D yellow fever vaccine. The starting material was PBMCs, obtained 15 days after the yellow fever booster vaccination. CDR3 loop: CASSTTPNWVDTQYF. The CDR3 region has the DNA TGCGCCAGCAGCACCACCCCTAATTGGGTAGATACGCAGTATTTT.